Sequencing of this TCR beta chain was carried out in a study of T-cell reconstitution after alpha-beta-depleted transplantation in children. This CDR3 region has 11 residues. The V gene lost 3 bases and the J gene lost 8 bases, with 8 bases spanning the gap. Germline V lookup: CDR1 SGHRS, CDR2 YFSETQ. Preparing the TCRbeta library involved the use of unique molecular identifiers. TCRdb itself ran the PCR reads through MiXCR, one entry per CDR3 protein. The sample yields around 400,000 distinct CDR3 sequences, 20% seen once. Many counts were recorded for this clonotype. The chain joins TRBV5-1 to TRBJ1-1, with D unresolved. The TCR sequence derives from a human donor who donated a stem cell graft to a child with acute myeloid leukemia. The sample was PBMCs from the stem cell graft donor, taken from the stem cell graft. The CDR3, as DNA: TGCGCCAGCAGCTCCGGGCGGGAAGCTTTCTTT. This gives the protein CASSSGREAFF.